This T cell receptor beta chain comes out of a study of T-cell memory formation after mild COVID-19. Study outcomes and limitations: Detection of some responders pre-infection suggested pre-existing cross-reactive memory T cells participated.

Details on this clonotype: Its antigen remains unidentified.

The V gene's germline CDR1 is MDHEN and CDR2 SYDVKM. CDR3 length: 13 residues. V was cut by 7 bases and J by 6 bases, with 15 bases left in between. TCRdb reanalysed the 5' RACE reads using MiXCR and keeps one entry per CDR3 protein. The repertoire holds under 300,000 distinct CDR3 sequences, with 15% to 20% as singletons. This receptor was identified in a man aged 18 to 30 who had mild COVID-19 (a few samples of this study predate the infection). Cell type and time point are not known. Input material: PBMCs or a T cell subset sorted from them (not recorded which). The chain employs TRBV28 and TRBJ1-1; no reliable D call. For the CDR3, the DNA is TGTGCCAGCAAGCCAACCACGCGGGCTGAAGCTTTCTTT. Protein product: CASKPTTRAEAFF.